What follows are 10 T cell receptor beta chains derived from one specimen sequenced in a study of blood T cell repertoires in COVID-19. Using immunoSEQ multiplex PCR, the repertoire was profiled, and TCRdb retains in-frame clones only, with some absent. The sample shows 100,000 or so clones, roughly 84% of them seen only once. Sequencing was done on a sample of peripheral blood. These receptors were collected from a woman in her sixties or seventies with acute or convalescent COVID-19.

V is TRBV30 and J is TRBJ1-5, with 7 bases lining up with TRBD1. This CDR3 spans 16 amino acids. Germline trimming cut 3 bases from V and 4 bases from J; bases unmatched to any gene: 12. The V gene's germline CDR1 is GTSNPN and CDR2 SVGIG (reference sequence). The CDR3 loop is CAWSGEPGQMNQPQHF. In DNA, the CDR3 is TGTGCCTGGAGCGGAGAACCGGGACAGATGAATCAGCCCCAGCATTTT.

The V gene is TRBV6-4, the J gene TRBJ2-1, with D possibly matching TRBD2 (6 bases). Trimming stripped 5 bases from V and 4 bases from J, with 15 bases between. This CDR3 comprises 15 residues. CDR1 is MRHNA and CDR2 is SNTAGT in the germline V gene. This chain's CDR3 is CASSQTRSGYNEQFF. In DNA, the CDR3 is TGTGCCAGCAGTCAGACTAGATCGGGATACAATGAGCAGTTCTTC.

CDR3 nucleotides: TGTGCCAGCAGCTTAGAGTTTCGGGACATTATTCTCCACTTT. Protein product: CASSLEFRDIILHF. The chain joins TRBV7-2 to TRBJ1-6, with TRBD1 as a possible D gene (6 bases). The CDR3 extends over 14 amino acids. Looked up from germline, CDR1 is SGHTA and CDR2 is FQGNSA. V was trimmed by 1 base and J by 16 bases, leaving 17 bases between them.

The chain couples TRBV5-6 to TRBJ2-3; TRBD1 aligns across 7 bases. The CDR3 length is 15 residues. The J segment lost 3 bases and the V segment lost 4 bases, leaving 8 bases of the junction unmatched. Germline assignment: CDR1 SGHDT and CDR2 YYEEEE. CDR3 in DNA: TGTGCCAGCAGCACCCAGGGGGTTTCGACAGATACGCAGTATTTT. As protein: CASSTQGVSTDTQYF.

The chain is built from TRBV5-4 and TRBJ2-1, with 14 bases identical to TRBD2. V was pared by 4 bases and J by 5 bases, with 11 bases of the junction left unmatched. This CDR3 contains 18 residues. Germline assignment: CDR1 SGHNT and CDR2 YYREEE (reference sequence). The CDR3 DNA follows: TGTGCCAGCAGCCCAGGACTAGCGGGGGGTCTCATAAACAATGAGCAGTTCTTC. Translated: CASSPGLAGGLINNEQFF.

The chain couples TRBV2 to TRBJ1-5, with D possibly TRBD1 on 6 matching bases. Germline loops: CDR1 SNHLY, CDR2 FYNNEI. CDR3 size: 17 residues. V gave up 7 bases and J gave up 1 base, with 20 bases separating them. The CDR3 DNA is TGTGCCAGCAAGGACCGCCGACAGGCCGGGAGCAATCAGCCCCAGCATTTT. Its protein is CASKDRRQAGSNQPQHF. Combining the CDR3 with reference TRBV2 and TRBJ1-5 gives the whole variable domain EPEVTQTPSHQVTQMGQEVILRCVPISNHLYFYWYRQILGQKVEFLVSFYNNEISEKSEIFDDQFSVERPDGSNFTLKIRSTKLEDSAMYFCASKDRRQAGSNQPQHFGDGTRLSIL.

The chain couples TRBV10-1 to TRBJ1-1; TRBD1 is a possible D gene (6 bases). The germline CDR1 and CDR2 sequences are WNHNN and SYGVQD (reference sequence). The length of the CDR3 is 13 residues. Trimming took 6 bases from V and 0 from J, leaving 8 bases between them. CDR3 amino acids: CASRGALNTEAFF. Written as DNA, the CDR3 is TGCGCCAGCAGGGGGGCGCTGAACACTGAAGCTTTCTTT.

This clone showed up just a few times. The chain recombines TRBV3-1 (or the pseudogene TRBV3-2) with TRBJ2-1; 7 bases align to TRBD2. Germline assignment: CDR1 LGHDT and CDR2 YNNKEL (reference sequence). V shed 0 bases, J shed 4 bases, and the junction held 6 bases outside the gene matches. The CDR3 totals 16 residues. CDR3 sequence (DNA): TGTGCCAGCAGCCAAGACTGGTCTAGCGGTTACAATGAGCAGTTCTTC. This sequence encodes CASSQDWSSGYNEQFF.

V is TRBV25-1 and J is TRBJ2-5; 8 nucleotides align to TRBD2. CDR1 and CDR2 from the germline V gene are MGHDK and SYGVNS. The CDR3 is made up of 15 amino acids. Trimming took 4 bases from V and 2 from J; bases not matched to a gene: 6. The CDR3 loop reads CASSGGRGGQETQYF. The CDR3 nucleotides are TGTGCCAGCAGTGGAGGGCGCGGGGGGCAAGAGACCCAGTACTTC.

The sample holds a few counts of this clone. This chain uses TRBV3-1 (or the pseudogene TRBV3-2) with TRBJ2-3; weak D call: TRBD1 (6 bases). The CDR3 has 15 residues. CDR1 is LGHDT and CDR2 is YNNKEL in the germline V gene (reference sequence). V was cut by 0 bases and J by 0 bases, with 7 bases left in between. The CDR3 spells CASSQDGTSTDTQYF. The CDR3 DNA is TGTGCCAGCAGCCAAGATGGGACAAGCACAGATACGCAGTATTTT.